Described below is a single TCR beta chain sequence and its context. Its antigen is not known. This CDR3 region has 12 residues. Trimming took 3 bases from V and 15 from J, leaving 15 bases between them. Germline loops: CDR1 LGHNT, CDR2 FRNRAP. These data belong to a study of cytomegalovirus exposure and HLA in healthy donors. Study background: A data release that came early held 75 million to 85 million unique TCRs from HLA-typed donors.

Study-wide points: CMV serostatus was the only recorded immune exposure for donors. The authors later found most CMV-associated TCR beta chains appeared HLA-restricted.

60 Vbeta and 13 Jbeta primers were used in PCR. Assay used: immunoSEQ multiplex PCR; TCRdb lists only in-frame clones, some missing. The sample holds approximately 120,000 clones. The source is a man aged 25-45 years in good health and CMV-seronegative. The sequenced sample consisted of PBMCs. This rearrangement joins TRBV12-5 to TRBJ2-1; maybe TRBD1 (5 bases). In DNA, the CDR3 is TGTGCTAGTGGTTTTCCAAGGGGTAGGCCGTTCTTC. It encodes CASGFPRGRPFF.